This T cell receptor beta chain stems from a study of shared clonotypes between healthy human individuals. Note on this clone: Its antigen is not identified.

Adult donors, all healthy and HIV-negative, had no recent acute infections or vaccinations. The sorted-subset replicate PCRs were given 150 to 200 ng DNA, which is approximately 30,000 T cell genomes. Sequencing was performed with immunoSEQ multiplex PCR; in TCRdb, only in-frame clones are kept and a portion is missing. The sample lists 2 million or so clones; around 95% were seen once. The germline CDR1 and CDR2 sequences are LNHDA and SQIVND (reference sequence). Trimming took 5 bases from V and 2 from J, leaving 23 bases between them. The CDR3 sequence is 18 residues long. Findings and limits, study-wide: Clonotypes that were shared across a handful of donors made up around 5% of naive CD4 clonotypes.

Material: naive CD4+ T cells sorted from blood. Subset defined: CD45RA+ positively selected. This clonotype was obtained from a man between 18 and 35 years old in good health. The chain couples TRBV19 to TRBJ2-3; possibly TRBD1 or TRBD2 for D (5 bases each). The CDR3 region is CASSPRDDRPLNTDTQYF. Here the CDR3 DNA reads TGTGCCAGTAGTCCCCGGGACGATAGACCTCTGAACACAGATACGCAGTATTTT.